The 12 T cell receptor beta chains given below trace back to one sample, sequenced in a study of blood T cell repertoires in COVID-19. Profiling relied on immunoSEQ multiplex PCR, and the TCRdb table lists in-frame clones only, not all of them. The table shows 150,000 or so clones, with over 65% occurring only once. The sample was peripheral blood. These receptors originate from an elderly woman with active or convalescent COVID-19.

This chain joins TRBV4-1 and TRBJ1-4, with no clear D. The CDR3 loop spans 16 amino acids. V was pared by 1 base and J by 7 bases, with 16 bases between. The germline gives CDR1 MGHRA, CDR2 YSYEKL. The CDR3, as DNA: TGCGCCAGCAGCCAAGGGTTCGAGTCCTTCGGTGAAAAACTGTTTTTT. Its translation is CASSQGFESFGEKLFF.

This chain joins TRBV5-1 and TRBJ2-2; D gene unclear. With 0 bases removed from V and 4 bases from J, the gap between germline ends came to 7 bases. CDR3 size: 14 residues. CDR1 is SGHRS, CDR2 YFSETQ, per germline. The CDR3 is CASSLDQVTGELFF. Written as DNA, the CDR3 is TGCGCCAGCAGCTTGGATCAGGTCACCGGGGAGCTGTTTTTT.

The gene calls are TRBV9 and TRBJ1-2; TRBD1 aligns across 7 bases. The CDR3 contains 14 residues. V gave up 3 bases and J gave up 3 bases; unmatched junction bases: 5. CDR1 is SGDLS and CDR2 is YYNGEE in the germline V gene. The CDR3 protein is CASSGDRPDYGYTF. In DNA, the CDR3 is TGTGCCAGCAGCGGGGACAGACCGGACTATGGCTACACCTTC.

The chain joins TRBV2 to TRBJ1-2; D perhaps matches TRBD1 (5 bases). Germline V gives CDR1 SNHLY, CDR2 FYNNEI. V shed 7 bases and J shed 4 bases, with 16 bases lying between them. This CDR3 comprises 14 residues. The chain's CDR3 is CASIAGSQSYGYTF. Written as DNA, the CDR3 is TGTGCCAGCATCGCAGGGTCTCAATCCTATGGCTACACCTTC. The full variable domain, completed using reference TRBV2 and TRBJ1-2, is EPEVTQTPSHQVTQMGQEVILRCVPISNHLYFYWYRQILGQKVEFLVSFYNNEISEKSEIFDDQFSVERPDGSNFTLKIRSTKLEDSAMYFCASIAGSQSYGYTFGSGTRLTVV.

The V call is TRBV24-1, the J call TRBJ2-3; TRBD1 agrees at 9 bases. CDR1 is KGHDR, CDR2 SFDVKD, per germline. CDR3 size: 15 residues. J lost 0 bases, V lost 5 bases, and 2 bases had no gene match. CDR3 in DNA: TGTGCCACCAGTGCTGGGACAGGGAGCACAGATACGCAGTATTTT. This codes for CATSAGTGSTDTQYF.

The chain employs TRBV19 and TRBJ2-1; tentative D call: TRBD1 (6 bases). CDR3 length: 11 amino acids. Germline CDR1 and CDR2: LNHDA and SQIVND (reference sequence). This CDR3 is CASDSYNEQFF. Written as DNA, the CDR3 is TGTGCTTCGGACAGTTACAATGAGCAGTTCTTC.

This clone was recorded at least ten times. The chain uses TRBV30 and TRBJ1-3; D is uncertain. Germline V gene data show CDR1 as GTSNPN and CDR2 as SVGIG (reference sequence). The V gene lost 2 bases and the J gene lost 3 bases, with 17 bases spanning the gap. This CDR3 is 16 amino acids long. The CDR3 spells CAWSPTRLVGGNTIYF. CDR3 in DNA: TGTGCCTGGAGTCCCACGCGGTTGGTCGGTGGAAACACCATATATTTT. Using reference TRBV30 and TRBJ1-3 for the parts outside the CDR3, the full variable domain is SQTIHQWPATLVQPVGSPLSLECTVEGTSNPNLYWYRQAAGRGLQLLFYSVGIGQISSEVPQNLSASRPQDRQFILSSKKLLLSDSGFYLCAWSPTRLVGGNTIYFGEGSWLTVV.

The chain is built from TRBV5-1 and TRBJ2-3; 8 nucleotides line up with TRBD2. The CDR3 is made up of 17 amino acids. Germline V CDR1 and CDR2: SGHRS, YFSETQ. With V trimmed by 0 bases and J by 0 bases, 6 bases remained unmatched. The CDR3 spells CASSLEGSGVSTDTQYF. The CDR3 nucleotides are TGCGCCAGCAGCTTGGAGGGTAGCGGGGTCAGCACAGATACGCAGTATTTT.

For the CDR3, the DNA is TGCGCCAGCGGGGACAGCGTTGAGGGGTTAGGAGAGCAGTTCTTC. Its protein product is CASGDSVEGLGEQFF. The gene calls are TRBV10-1 and TRBJ2-1; TRBD1 agrees at 7 bases. After removal of 8 bases from V and 10 bases from J, the junction contained 17 bases not matched to a gene. The CDR3 contains 15 residues. Germline CDR1 reads WNHNN; CDR2 reads SYGVQD (reference sequence).

The CDR3 DNA reads as TGCGCCAGCAGCCAAGATCTGAGAAACACTGAAGCTTTCTTT. This sequence encodes CASSQDLRNTEAFF. The J gene is TRBJ1-1, the V gene TRBV4-3; D unresolved. Trimming shortened V by 0 bases and J by 2 bases, and 7 bases separated the two germline ends. CDR3 size: 14 residues. CDR1 LGHNA and CDR2 YSLEER come from the germline V gene.

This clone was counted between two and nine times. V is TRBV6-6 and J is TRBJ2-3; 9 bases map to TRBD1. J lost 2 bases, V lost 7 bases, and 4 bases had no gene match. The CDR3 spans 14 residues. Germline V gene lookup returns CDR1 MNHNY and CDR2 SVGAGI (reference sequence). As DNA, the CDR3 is TGTGCCAGCACCCGGGACAGGGCCACAGATACGCAGTATTTT. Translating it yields CASTRDRATDTQYF.

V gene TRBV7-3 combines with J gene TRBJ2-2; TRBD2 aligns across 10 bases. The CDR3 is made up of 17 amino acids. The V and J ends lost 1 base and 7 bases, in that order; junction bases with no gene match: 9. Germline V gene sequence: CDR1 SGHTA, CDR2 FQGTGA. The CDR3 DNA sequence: TGTGCCAGCAGCTTAATAGCGGGGGGCCCACGCGACGGGGAGCTGTTTTTT. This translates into CASSLIAGGPRDGELFF. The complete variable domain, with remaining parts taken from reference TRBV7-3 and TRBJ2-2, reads GAGVSQTPSNKVTEKGKYVELRCDPISGHTALYWYRQSLGQGPEFLIYFQGTGAADDSGLPNDRFFAVRPEGSVSTLKIQRTERGDSAVYLCASSLIAGGPRDGELFFGEGSRLTVL.